The 24 T cell receptor beta chains given below trace back to one sample, sequenced in a study of PD-1 blockade in classical Hodgkin lymphoma. Time point meaning: newly diagnosed, previously untreated cHL patient sample. Some clones are missing from TCRdb's copy, which holds only in-frame ones; the method was immunoSEQ multiplex PCR. There are roughly 70,000 clones in the sample; over 90% occur only once, and more than 2% lies in the top ten. Sequencing was performed on peripheral blood mononuclear cells (PBMCs). The receptors here all came from a human donor with classical Hodgkin lymphoma.

The chain has TRBV28 and TRBJ2-7; 9 bases map to TRBD1. Germline CDR1 is MDHEN and CDR2 is SYDVKM. The CDR3 is 14 amino acids. V lost 6 bases to trimming and J lost 5 bases; unmatched junction nucleotides: 8. This CDR3 reads CASRPTGGAHEQYF. The CDR3 nucleotides read TGTGCCAGCAGACCGACAGGGGGAGCCCACGAGCAGTACTTC.

The gene calls are TRBV6-5 and TRBJ1-3; TRBD1 aligns across 8 bases. The CDR3 consists of 15 residues. Germline CDR1 and CDR2: MNHEY and SVGAGI. V dropped 5 bases and J dropped 2; count of bases not matched to a gene: 5. The chain's CDR3 is CASSTRTGTGNTIYF. The CDR3 coding sequence is TGTGCCAGCAGTACTAGGACAGGGACTGGAAACACCATATATTTT.

The V and J genes are TRBV5-4 and TRBJ2-3; 8 nucleotides agree with TRBD1. V was pared by 6 bases and J by 1 base, with 4 bases of the junction left unmatched. This CDR3 has 14 residues. The germline gives CDR1 SGHNT, CDR2 YYREEE (reference sequence). The DNA of the CDR3 is TGTGCCAGCAAAGGACAGGGTGGCACAGATACGCAGTATTTT. This gives the protein CASKGQGGTDTQYF.

This clone occurred a few times. The chain employs TRBV7-9 and TRBJ1-4; possible D gene TRBD1, 5 bases. This CDR3 comprises 17 residues. Germline V gene data show CDR1 as SEHNR and CDR2 as FQNEAQ (reference sequence). Trimming stripped 5 bases from V and 2 bases from J, with 18 bases between. The CDR3 loop reads CASSLGFQGKTNEKLFF. The DNA of the CDR3 is TGTGCCAGCAGCCTTGGCTTCCAGGGAAAGACTAATGAAAAACTGTTTTTT. Supplemented by reference TRBV7-9 and TRBJ1-4, the full variable domain reads DTGVSQNPRHKITKRGQNVTFRCDPISEHNRLYWYRQTLGQGPEFLTYFQNEAQLEKSRLLSDRFSAERPKGSFSTLEIQRTEQGDSAMYLCASSLGFQGKTNEKLFFGSGTQLSVL.

The V call is TRBV20-1, the J call TRBJ2-7; D not certain. The V and J ends lost 6 bases and 1 base respectively, with 7 bases between them. From germline, CDR1 is DFQATT and CDR2 SNEGSKA (reference sequence). The CDR3 has 11 amino acids. This CDR3 reads CSAIASYEQYF. The CDR3 coding sequence is TGCAGTGCCATAGCATCCTACGAGCAGTACTTC.

The V gene is TRBV27, the J gene TRBJ1-5, with 7 bases lining up with TRBD1. After removal of 6 bases from V and 6 bases from J, the junction contained 11 bases not matched to a gene. This CDR3 comprises 15 residues. The germline V gene encodes CDR1 MNHEY and CDR2 SMNVEV (reference sequence). Here the CDR3 DNA reads TGTGCCAGCAGCCCAGGACAGGTCGGAGGTCAGCCCCAGCATTTT. Amino acid sequence: CASSPGQVGGQPQHF.

V gene TRBV7-2 combines with J gene TRBJ2-1, with 7 bases that match TRBD1. The CDR3 runs to 14 residues. The V and J ends lost 5 bases and 7 bases, in that order; junction bases with no gene match: 8. Germline assignment: CDR1 SGHTA and CDR2 FQGNSA. DNA of the CDR3: TGTGCCAGCAGCAAGGACAGGACTTGGAATGAGCAGTTCTTC. Translated, it gives CASSKDRTWNEQFF.

This clone occurred once. The V gene is TRBV27, the J gene TRBJ1-6, with TRBD1 identical over 7 bases. This CDR3 region has 16 residues. Per germline, CDR1 MNHEY and CDR2 SMNVEV (reference sequence). With V trimmed by 4 bases and J by 7 bases, 10 bases remained unmatched. CDR3 amino acids: CASSWGQTGRNSPLHF. The CDR3 DNA reads as TGTGCCAGCAGTTGGGGGCAGACAGGGAGGAATTCACCCCTCCACTTT.

V usage is TRBV9 and J usage is TRBJ1-4; 7 bases align to TRBD1. V shed 3 bases, J shed 6 bases, and the junction held 8 bases outside the gene matches. Germline loops: CDR1 SGDLS, CDR2 YYNGEE. This CDR3 has 15 amino acids. The CDR3 DNA sequence: TGTGCCAGCAGCGCCCCGGGACAGAGTGATGAAAAACTGTTTTTT. Its protein is CASSAPGQSDEKLFF.

The chain joins TRBV14 to TRBJ1-3, with D uncertain. The V gene's germline CDR1 is SGHDN and CDR2 FVKESK. The CDR3 is 16 residues long. V lost 0 bases, J lost 0 bases, and 9 bases lay in between. The DNA of the CDR3 is TGTGCCAGCAGCCAAGATGGACCGAGCTCTGGAAACACCATATATTTT. Translation gives CASSQDGPSSGNTIYF.

The rearrangement uses TRBV7-6 and TRBJ2-5; D might be TRBD1 (6 bases). Germline V gene data show CDR1 as SGHVS and CDR2 as FNYEAQ. The ends were cut back, 5 bases at V and 4 bases at J, with 8 bases in the middle. The CDR3 is 12 residues long. The chain's CDR3 is CASSTGRETQYF. The CDR3 bases are TGTGCCAGCAGCACAGGGAGAGAGACCCAGTACTTC.

The gene calls are TRBV18 and TRBJ2-1; TRBD2 matches 11 bases. CDR1 KGHSH and CDR2 LQKENI come from the germline V gene. The CDR3 contains 16 residues. The V and J ends lost 0 bases and 7 bases, in that order; junction bases with no gene match: 5. The CDR3 is CASSPPSSGRRNEQFF. The DNA for the CDR3 is TGTGCCAGCTCACCACCTTCTAGCGGGAGGAGAAATGAGCAGTTCTTC.

The chain carries TRBV5-1 and TRBJ1-2; TRBD1 agrees at 7 bases. Germline assignment: CDR1 SGHRS and CDR2 YFSETQ. V trimming: 4 bases; J trimming: 3 bases; junction bases outside the gene matches: 3. The CDR3 spans 13 residues. The CDR3 region has the DNA TGCGCCAGCAGCACCGGGACAGACTATGGCTACACCTTC. Translating gives CASSTGTDYGYTF.

The V and J genes are TRBV9 and TRBJ2-3; 9 positions match TRBD2. The junction had 4 bases not matched to a gene; V was cut back by 2 bases and J by 3 bases. Germline lookup yields CDR1 SGDLS and CDR2 YYNGEE. The CDR3 extends over 15 amino acids. The chain's CDR3 is CASSVSGGGTDTQYF. The CDR3 DNA follows: TGTGCCAGCAGCGTTAGCGGGGGAGGGACAGATACGCAGTATTTT.

The chain uses TRBV5-6 and TRBJ2-7; unclear D gene. Germline loops: CDR1 SGHDT, CDR2 YYEEEE. This CDR3 spans 13 amino acids. The V and J ends lost 3 bases and 2 bases respectively, with 9 bases between them. CDR3 amino acids: CASSSHVTYEQYF. DNA of the CDR3: TGTGCCAGCAGCTCGCACGTAACCTACGAGCAGTACTTC. Drawing the rest from reference TRBV5-6 and TRBJ2-7, the complete variable domain is DAGVTQSPTHLIKTRGQQVTLRCSPKSGHDTVSWYQQALGQGPQFIFQYYEEEERQRGNFPDRFSGHQFPNYSSELNVNALLLGDSALYLCASSSHVTYEQYFGPGTRLTVT.

The genes are TRBV2 and TRBJ1-2; D unresolved. Trimming removed 7 bases from V and 7 bases from J, with 10 bases in between. CDR3 size: 11 residues. The germline CDR1 and CDR2 sequences are SNHLY and FYNNEI. In nucleotides, the CDR3 is TGTGCCAGCACACCACAATTTGGCTACACCTTC. Protein product: CASTPQFGYTF.

Written as DNA, the CDR3 is TGTGCCAGCAGTTTATATTCAGGAACCTACGAGCAGTACTTC. It is translated as CASSLYSGTYEQYF. This chain uses TRBV28 with TRBJ2-7, with unresolved D. Germline CDR1 is MDHEN and CDR2 is SYDVKM. The CDR3 is 14 residues long. V was cut by 1 base and J by 2 bases, with 9 bases left in between.

The chain employs TRBV7-9 and TRBJ1-1; maybe TRBD1 (5 bases). V lost 0 bases to trimming and J lost 3 bases, with 11 bases between them. The CDR3 length is 15 residues. Looked up from germline, CDR1 is SEHNR and CDR2 is FQNEAQ (reference sequence). The CDR3 loop is CASSLAAREYTEAFF. The CDR3 coding sequence is TGTGCCAGCAGCTTAGCGGCCAGGGAGTACACTGAAGCTTTCTTT.

In this sample, this clone turned up once. V is TRBV4-2 and J is TRBJ2-3, with 8 bases that match TRBD2. Germline-derived CDR1 and CDR2 are LGHNA and YNFKEQ. The CDR3 runs to 16 residues. The V segment lost 1 base and the J segment 3 bases; nucleotides outside the gene matches: 6. In DNA form, the CDR3 reads TGTGCCAGCAGCCAAGTTGGGACTAGAGGGACAGATACGCAGTATTTT. Its protein is CASSQVGTRGTDTQYF.

Here the CDR3 DNA reads TGTGCCAGCAGTTACTTAAAGGGTTCACCCCTCCACTTT. Its protein is CASSYLKGSPLHF. The chain couples TRBV6-5 to TRBJ1-6; D unresolved. This CDR3 comprises 13 residues. V was shortened by 1 base and J by 9 bases, with 7 bases between the two germline ends. Per germline, CDR1 MNHEY and CDR2 SVGAGI.

The chain has TRBV7-2 and TRBJ2-7, with D possibly matching TRBD2 (5 bases). Germline V gene sequence: CDR1 SGHTA, CDR2 FQGNSA. Trimming shortened V by 1 base and J by 0 bases, and 10 bases separated the two germline ends. This CDR3 region has 15 residues. CDR3 sequence reads: CASSLVDGLSYEQYF. The CDR3 DNA follows: TGTGCCAGCAGCTTAGTCGACGGACTCTCCTACGAGCAGTACTTC.

The J gene is TRBJ1-1, the V gene TRBV11-2, with a tentative D call TRBD1 (5 bases). This CDR3 region has 16 residues. Germline-derived CDR1 and CDR2 are SGHAT and FQNNGV. V was clipped by 1 base and J by 1 base, with 13 bases between them. For the CDR3, the DNA is TGTGCCAGCAGCTTAGTGGGGGGGAGTCGGAACACTGAAGCTTTCTTT. Residues: CASSLVGGSRNTEAFF.

The rearrangement links TRBV11-2 to TRBJ1-3; D might be TRBD1 (6 bases). The V end lost 5 bases, the J end lost 4 bases, and 18 bases lay between the germline ends. From germline, CDR1 is SGHAT and CDR2 FQNNGV. This CDR3 comprises 16 residues. CDR3 DNA sequence: TGTGCCAGCAGCCCGCTGGGGGCAATGGGGGGAAACACCATATATTTT. It translates to CASSPLGAMGGNTIYF.

J is TRBJ2-2 and V is TRBV7-2, with D unclear. Trimming pared 8 bases from V and 8 bases from J, leaving 15 bases between. Germline CDR1 and CDR2: SGHTA and FQGNSA. The CDR3 length is 13 residues. The CDR3 loop reads CASSQTFFGELFF. The DNA of the CDR3 is TGTGCCAGCTCTCAGACCTTCTTTGGGGAGCTGTTTTTT.